Below are 8 T cell receptor beta chains sequenced from a single sample in a study of blood T cells in healthy people across ages. Then a second PCR, running about 6 to 12 cycles, was carried out with a sample-barcoded 5' primer and a J-beta primer mix. TCRdb reanalysed the 5' RACE reads using MiXCR and keeps one entry per CDR3 protein. The sample carries hundreds of thousands of distinct CDR3 sequences, 56% recorded once. Sequenced material: blood. These TCRs come from a man aged 35 to 55 in good health.

This clonotype was observed a few times. V gene TRBV7-2 combines with J gene TRBJ1-5, with D perhaps TRBD1 (6 bases). Trimming stripped 4 bases from V and 1 base from J, with 17 bases between. CDR3 length: 17 residues. Germline CDR1 is SGHTA and CDR2 is FQGNSA. The CDR3 loop reads CASSYRGRGRSNQPQHF. The CDR3 DNA reads as TGTGCCAGCAGCTATAGGGGCCGGGGGCGAAGCAATCAGCCCCAGCATTTT.

The V call is TRBV29-1, the J call TRBJ2-1; 15 bases map to TRBD2. This CDR3 spans 15 amino acids. Looked up from germline, CDR1 is SQVTM and CDR2 is ANQGSEA. Unmatched junction bases numbered 9, after V lost 7 bases and J lost 8 bases. CDR3 sequence reads: CSETGLAGGFYEQFF. In nucleotides, the CDR3 is TGCAGCGAAACGGGACTAGCGGGAGGTTTTTATGAGCAGTTCTTC.

The gene calls are TRBV3-1 and TRBJ2-7; D possibly corresponds to TRBD1 (6 bases). The closer fit of TRBJ2-5 to the DNA end suggests the J call may be wrong. CDR1 is LGHDT and CDR2 is YNNKEL in the germline V gene (reference sequence). This CDR3 contains 14 residues. The CDR3 region has the DNA TGTGCCAGCAGTCTACAGGGTTCTAAGGAGACCCAGTACTTC. Its protein is CASSLQGSKETQYF.

Concerning this clonotype itself: Sequence at one end of the junction differs from germline and may be a read error. This chain links TRBV20-1 with TRBJ1-5; weak D call: TRBD1 (6 bases). Germline lookup yields CDR1 DFQATT and CDR2 SNEGSKA (reference sequence). The CDR3 extends over 15 amino acids. The CDR3 here is CSASHKDSLNQPRHF. The CDR3 region has the DNA TGCAGTGCTAGCCATAAGGACAGCCTCAACCAGCCCCGGCATTTT.

The V call is TRBV6-5, the J call TRBJ1-2; a possible D gene is TRBD1 (6 bases). V gave up 7 bases and J gave up 4 bases, with 19 bases separating them. In germline, CDR1 is MNHEY, CDR2 SVGAGI. CDR3 length equals 15 residues. The CDR3 DNA reads as TGTGCCAGCACCCGACCGTCGACAGGAAGCTATGGCTACACCTTC. Translating it yields CASTRPSTGSYGYTF.

In its sample, this clonotype was seen a few times. The V and J genes are TRBV24-1 and TRBJ2-5; 10 nucleotides align to TRBD2. The V segment lost 1 base and the J segment 0 bases; nucleotides outside the gene matches: 1. Germline lookup yields CDR1 KGHDR and CDR2 SFDVKD. The CDR3 extends over 16 amino acids. CDR3 nucleotide sequence: TGTGCCACCAGTGATTTCACTAGCGGGAACCAAGAGACCCAGTACTTC. Its protein is CATSDFTSGNQETQYF.

Only a few counts were recorded for this clonotype. This chain connects TRBV20-1 to TRBJ2-6, with TRBD1 as a possible D gene (5 bases). The CDR3 covers 18 residues. Looked up from germline, CDR1 is DFQATT and CDR2 is SNEGSKA (reference sequence). V lost 2 bases to trimming and J lost 2 bases, with 19 bases between them. In nucleotides, the CDR3 is TGCAGTGCTAGACCCCAGGGTTTTGGGGCCACTGGGGCCAACGTCCTGACTTTC. Translation gives CSARPQGFGATGANVLTF.

The chain recombines TRBV5-1 with TRBJ2-1, with D perhaps assigned TRBD1 or TRBD2 (5 bases each). The J call may be incorrect, as the DNA end agrees better with TRBJ2-7. The CDR3 has 16 residues. Germline V gene data show CDR1 as SGHRS and CDR2 as YFSETQ. CDR3 DNA sequence: TGCGCCAGCAGCTTGGATTCTGGGGGATCCTACAATGAGCAGTACTTC. Protein: CASSLDSGGSYNEQYF.